This paragraph reports one T cell receptor (beta chain). This entry is derived from a study of blood T cell repertoires in COVID-19. Study-level background: T cells, B-cell-depleted T cells, or PBMCs supplied cDNA or gDNA.

In the original analysis: Nucleated cell number was recorded as an estimate derived from reference gene primer amplification. The repertoire was sequenced with immunoSEQ multiplex PCR; TCRdb's copy has only in-frame clones and lacks some. V, J and clone size are those of that table, while D and trimming were read from the DNA. The sample has around 97,000 clones, more than 70% seen once. Deletions cut 4 bases from V and 2 bases from J, with 11 bases between. The CDR3 is 15 amino acids. Germline V gene lookup returns CDR1 MNHEY and CDR2 SVGAGI. The chain joins TRBV6-5 to TRBJ2-2, with D possibly matching TRBD2 (6 bases). Sequenced material: peripheral blood. This clonotype was obtained from a woman aged 60 to 75 with acute or convalescent COVID-19. The CDR3 nucleotides are TGTGCCAGCAGTTCGAGCGGGCCCAACACCGGGGAGCTGTTTTTT. Protein sequence: CASSSSGPNTGELFF.